The rows below give T cell receptor beta chains drawn from one sample of a study of blood T cell repertoires in COVID-19. Only in-frame clones appear in the TCRdb table, and some are missing; sequencing was by immunoSEQ multiplex PCR. The sample carries around 180,000 clones, about 80% recorded once. Specimen: peripheral blood. The origin of the receptors is a human donor in a cohort sampled during active COVID-19. Both conserved end residues are part of each CDR3. D genes are given only for firm matches. Clone size is stated in some rows and not others, as once, few, many or a class when expanded.

>TRBJ1-2|TRBV20-1|15|TRBD1|.
CSASPRDSFNYGYTF
TGCAGTGCTAGTCCCCGGGACAGCTTTAACTATGGCTACACCTTC
>TRBJ1-1|TRBV19|16|.|.
CASNPTQGPMNTEAFF
TGTGCCAGTAACCCCACACAGGGTCCCATGAACACTGAAGCTTTCTTT
>TRBJ2-7|TRBV5-1|16|TRBD1|many
CASSSLQGQVGYEQYF
TGCGCCAGCAGCTCTCTCCAGGGACAGGTTGGCTACGAGCAGTACTTC
>TRBJ1-2|TRBV2|11|.|.
CASYRNYGYTF
TGTGCCAGCTACAGGAACTATGGCTACACCTTC
>TRBJ2-6|TRBV15|19|.|once
CATSRERVGGLSGANVLTF
TGTGCCACCAGCAGAGAAAGAGTAGGAGGTCTCTCTGGGGCCAACGTCCTGACTTTC
>TRBJ2-7|TRBV27|14|.|.
CASSLSTGYYEQYF
TGTGCCAGCAGTTTATCCACAGGGTACTACGAGCAGTACTTC
>TRBJ1-1|TRBV19|14|.|.
CASSIRGAYTEAFF
TGTGCCAGTAGTATCCGGGGGGCGTACACTGAAGCTTTCTTT
>TRBJ2-7|TRBV4-1|13|.|.
CASSHPDNYEQYF
TGCGCCAGCAGCCACCCGGACAACTACGAGCAGTACTTC
>TRBJ1-1|TRBV7-9|12|.|.
CASSFEGVEAFF
TGTGCCAGCAGCTTCGAGGGAGTTGAAGCTTTCTTT
>TRBJ1-6|TRBV27|16|.|once
CASSLTSRGRNSPLHF
TGTGCCAGCAGTTTAACGTCCAGGGGTAGAAATTCACCCCTCCACTTT
>TRBJ2-1|TRBV5-6|17|.|few
CASSSRQAYSSYNEQFF
TGTGCCAGCAGCTCCCGACAGGCTTATAGCTCCTACAATGAGCAGTTCTTC
>TRBJ1-2|TRBV24-1|13|TRBD1|.
CATSDGTGGGYTF
TGTGCCACCAGTGATGGGACAGGGGGTGGCTACACCTTC
>TRBJ2-7|TRBV6-1|14|TRBD1|.
CASSELSGGYEQYF
TGTGCCAGCAGTGAACTCTCAGGGGGCTACGAGCAGTACTTC
>TRBJ1-2|TRBV6-5|15|TRBD1|.
CASRDQGGQGNGYTF
TGTGCCAGCAGGGACCAAGGGGGACAGGGAAATGGCTACACCTTC
>TRBJ2-7|TRBV7-8|14|.|.
CASSLGYSSNEQYF
TGTGCCAGCAGCTTAGGTTATTCCAGTAACGAGCAGTACTTC
>TRBJ1-6|TRBV5-1|15|.|.
CASSLAGEGISPLHF
TGCGCCAGCAGCTTGGCGGGGGAAGGGATTTCACCCCTCCACTTT
>TRBJ2-2|TRBV3-1/TRBV3-2|15|TRBD2|.
CASSLGLAGTGELFF
TGTGCCAGCAGCCTTGGACTAGCGGGGACCGGGGAGCTGTTTTTT
>TRBJ2-7|TRBV6-5|13|.|once
CASSYSNRVEQYF
TGTGCCAGCAGTTACAGTAACAGGGTCGAGCAGTACTTC
>TRBJ2-7|TRBV10-3|13|TRBD1|.
CAISVTGGREQYF
TGTGCCATCAGTGTTACAGGGGGGAGGGAGCAGTACTTC
>TRBJ2-7|TRBV27|17|TRBD2|.
CASSLPPPAGPLYEQYF
TGTGCCAGCAGTCTCCCCCCCCCAGCGGGGCCCCTCTACGAGCAGTACTTC
>TRBJ2-1|TRBV19|15|TRBD2|.
CASSIGGGTSNEQFF
TGTGCCAGTAGTATTGGCGGGGGGACCTCCAATGAGCAGTTCTTC
>TRBJ1-2|TRBV27|13|.|.
CASSITLGGGYTF
TGTGCCAGCAGTATTACGCTAGGCGGTGGCTACACCTTC
>TRBJ2-3|TRBV25-1|15|TRBD1|.
CASSDDRGLTDTQYF
TGTGCCAGCAGTGACGACAGGGGACTTACAGATACGCAGTATTTT
>TRBJ1-5|TRBV27|14|TRBD1|.
CASGPGQGNQPQHF
TGTGCCAGCGGGCCCGGACAGGGCAATCAGCCCCAGCATTTT
>TRBJ2-3|TRBV5-1|14|.|.
CASSLEGATDTQYF
TGCGCCAGCAGCTTAGAAGGGGCCACAGATACGCAGTATTTT
>TRBJ1-1|TRBV20-1|10|.|.
CSADTSEAFF
TGCAGTGCTGATACTTCTGAAGCTTTCTTT
>TRBJ2-5|TRBV25-1|14|.|.
CASSGAGYQETQYF
TGTGCCAGCAGTGGGGCAGGTTACCAAGAGACCCAGTACTTC
>TRBJ1-3|TRBV6-5|14|TRBD1|.
CASRPTGGGNTIYF
TGTGCCAGCAGGCCGACAGGGGGAGGAAACACCATATATTTT
>TRBJ1-3|TRBV6-5|13|.|once
CASSYSLGNTIYF
TGTGCCAGCAGTTACTCTCTCGGAAACACCATATATTTT
>TRBJ1-1|TRBV15|16|.|.
CATSRAIQGSSTEAFF
TGTGCCACCAGCAGGGCGATACAGGGTTCGAGCACTGAAGCTTTCTTT
>TRBJ1-4|TRBV5-6|16|TRBD1|.
CASSLRTGTGDEKLFF
TGTGCCAGCAGCTTGAGAACCGGGACAGGGGATGAAAAACTGTTTTTT
>TRBJ2-1|TRBV27|13|.|.
CASSFGTFNEQFF
TGTGCCAGCAGTTTCGGGACTTTCAATGAGCAGTTCTTC
>TRBJ1-3|TRBV5-6|14|TRBD1|.
CASSTQGFGNTIYF
TGTGCCAGCAGCACACAGGGGTTCGGAAACACCATATATTTT
>TRBJ2-7|TRBV10-1|13|.|.
CASSPDSQGEQYF
TGCGCCAGCAGTCCCGACAGTCAAGGCGAGCAGTACTTC
>TRBJ2-1|TRBV11-2|16|TRBD2|.
CASSLVGTSVGNEQFF
TGTGCCAGCAGCTTAGTCGGGACTAGCGTCGGCAATGAGCAGTTCTTC
>TRBJ1-6|TRBV5-3|14|.|.
CARSPRARNSPLHF
TGTGCCAGAAGTCCTAGAGCCCGTAATTCACCCCTCCACTTT
>TRBJ1-5|TRBV6-6|16|TRBD1|.
CASSDRDRGSNQPQHF
TGTGCCAGCAGCGACCGGGACAGGGGGTCGAATCAGCCCCAGCATTTT
>TRBJ1-2|TRBV21-1|16|.|.
CASSIERRRRDDGYTF
TGTGCCAGCAGCATTGAAAGGCGGCGGAGGGACGATGGCTACACCTTC
>TRBJ1-2|TRBV30|13|TRBD1|few
CAYRTMDRAVDTF
TGTGCCTACCGAACCATGGACAGGGCGGTAGACACCTTC
>TRBJ1-1|TRBV20-1|10|.|.
CSPLPAEAFF
TGCAGTCCCCTACCCGCGGAAGCTTTCTTT
>TRBJ2-3|TRBV9|12|.|.
CASSVAGDTQYF
TGTGCCAGCAGCGTAGCCGGAGATACGCAGTATTTT
>TRBJ1-1|TRBV18|13|TRBD1|.
CASSPGTANEAFF
TGTGCCAGCTCACCAGGGACAGCCAATGAAGCTTTCTTT
>TRBJ1-6|TRBV9|15|TRBD1|few
CASSPGQGASSPLHF
TGTGCCAGCAGCCCAGGACAGGGGGCGAGTTCACCCCTCCACTTT
>TRBJ1-2|TRBV3-1/TRBV3-2|14|.|.
CASSQGIPGYGYTF
TGTGCCAGCAGCCAAGGTATTCCGGGCTATGGCTACACCTTC
>TRBJ2-7|TRBV7-6|15|.|.
CASSHTGGSHYEQYF
TGTGCCAGCAGCCATACGGGGGGCTCTCACTACGAGCAGTACTTC
>TRBJ1-5|TRBV15|17|TRBD1|.
CATSRVGTGASNQPQHF
TGTGCCACCAGCAGAGTTGGGACAGGGGCTAGCAATCAGCCCCAGCATTTT
>TRBJ2-7|TRBV7-9|14|TRBD2|.
CASSLGLAGYEQYF
TGTGCCAGCAGCTTGGGACTAGCGGGCTACGAGCAGTACTTC
>TRBJ2-4|TRBV7-8|15|TRBD2|.
CASSRAGGVGNIQYF
TGTGCCAGCAGCCGCGCCGGGGGGGTTGGAAACATTCAGTACTTC